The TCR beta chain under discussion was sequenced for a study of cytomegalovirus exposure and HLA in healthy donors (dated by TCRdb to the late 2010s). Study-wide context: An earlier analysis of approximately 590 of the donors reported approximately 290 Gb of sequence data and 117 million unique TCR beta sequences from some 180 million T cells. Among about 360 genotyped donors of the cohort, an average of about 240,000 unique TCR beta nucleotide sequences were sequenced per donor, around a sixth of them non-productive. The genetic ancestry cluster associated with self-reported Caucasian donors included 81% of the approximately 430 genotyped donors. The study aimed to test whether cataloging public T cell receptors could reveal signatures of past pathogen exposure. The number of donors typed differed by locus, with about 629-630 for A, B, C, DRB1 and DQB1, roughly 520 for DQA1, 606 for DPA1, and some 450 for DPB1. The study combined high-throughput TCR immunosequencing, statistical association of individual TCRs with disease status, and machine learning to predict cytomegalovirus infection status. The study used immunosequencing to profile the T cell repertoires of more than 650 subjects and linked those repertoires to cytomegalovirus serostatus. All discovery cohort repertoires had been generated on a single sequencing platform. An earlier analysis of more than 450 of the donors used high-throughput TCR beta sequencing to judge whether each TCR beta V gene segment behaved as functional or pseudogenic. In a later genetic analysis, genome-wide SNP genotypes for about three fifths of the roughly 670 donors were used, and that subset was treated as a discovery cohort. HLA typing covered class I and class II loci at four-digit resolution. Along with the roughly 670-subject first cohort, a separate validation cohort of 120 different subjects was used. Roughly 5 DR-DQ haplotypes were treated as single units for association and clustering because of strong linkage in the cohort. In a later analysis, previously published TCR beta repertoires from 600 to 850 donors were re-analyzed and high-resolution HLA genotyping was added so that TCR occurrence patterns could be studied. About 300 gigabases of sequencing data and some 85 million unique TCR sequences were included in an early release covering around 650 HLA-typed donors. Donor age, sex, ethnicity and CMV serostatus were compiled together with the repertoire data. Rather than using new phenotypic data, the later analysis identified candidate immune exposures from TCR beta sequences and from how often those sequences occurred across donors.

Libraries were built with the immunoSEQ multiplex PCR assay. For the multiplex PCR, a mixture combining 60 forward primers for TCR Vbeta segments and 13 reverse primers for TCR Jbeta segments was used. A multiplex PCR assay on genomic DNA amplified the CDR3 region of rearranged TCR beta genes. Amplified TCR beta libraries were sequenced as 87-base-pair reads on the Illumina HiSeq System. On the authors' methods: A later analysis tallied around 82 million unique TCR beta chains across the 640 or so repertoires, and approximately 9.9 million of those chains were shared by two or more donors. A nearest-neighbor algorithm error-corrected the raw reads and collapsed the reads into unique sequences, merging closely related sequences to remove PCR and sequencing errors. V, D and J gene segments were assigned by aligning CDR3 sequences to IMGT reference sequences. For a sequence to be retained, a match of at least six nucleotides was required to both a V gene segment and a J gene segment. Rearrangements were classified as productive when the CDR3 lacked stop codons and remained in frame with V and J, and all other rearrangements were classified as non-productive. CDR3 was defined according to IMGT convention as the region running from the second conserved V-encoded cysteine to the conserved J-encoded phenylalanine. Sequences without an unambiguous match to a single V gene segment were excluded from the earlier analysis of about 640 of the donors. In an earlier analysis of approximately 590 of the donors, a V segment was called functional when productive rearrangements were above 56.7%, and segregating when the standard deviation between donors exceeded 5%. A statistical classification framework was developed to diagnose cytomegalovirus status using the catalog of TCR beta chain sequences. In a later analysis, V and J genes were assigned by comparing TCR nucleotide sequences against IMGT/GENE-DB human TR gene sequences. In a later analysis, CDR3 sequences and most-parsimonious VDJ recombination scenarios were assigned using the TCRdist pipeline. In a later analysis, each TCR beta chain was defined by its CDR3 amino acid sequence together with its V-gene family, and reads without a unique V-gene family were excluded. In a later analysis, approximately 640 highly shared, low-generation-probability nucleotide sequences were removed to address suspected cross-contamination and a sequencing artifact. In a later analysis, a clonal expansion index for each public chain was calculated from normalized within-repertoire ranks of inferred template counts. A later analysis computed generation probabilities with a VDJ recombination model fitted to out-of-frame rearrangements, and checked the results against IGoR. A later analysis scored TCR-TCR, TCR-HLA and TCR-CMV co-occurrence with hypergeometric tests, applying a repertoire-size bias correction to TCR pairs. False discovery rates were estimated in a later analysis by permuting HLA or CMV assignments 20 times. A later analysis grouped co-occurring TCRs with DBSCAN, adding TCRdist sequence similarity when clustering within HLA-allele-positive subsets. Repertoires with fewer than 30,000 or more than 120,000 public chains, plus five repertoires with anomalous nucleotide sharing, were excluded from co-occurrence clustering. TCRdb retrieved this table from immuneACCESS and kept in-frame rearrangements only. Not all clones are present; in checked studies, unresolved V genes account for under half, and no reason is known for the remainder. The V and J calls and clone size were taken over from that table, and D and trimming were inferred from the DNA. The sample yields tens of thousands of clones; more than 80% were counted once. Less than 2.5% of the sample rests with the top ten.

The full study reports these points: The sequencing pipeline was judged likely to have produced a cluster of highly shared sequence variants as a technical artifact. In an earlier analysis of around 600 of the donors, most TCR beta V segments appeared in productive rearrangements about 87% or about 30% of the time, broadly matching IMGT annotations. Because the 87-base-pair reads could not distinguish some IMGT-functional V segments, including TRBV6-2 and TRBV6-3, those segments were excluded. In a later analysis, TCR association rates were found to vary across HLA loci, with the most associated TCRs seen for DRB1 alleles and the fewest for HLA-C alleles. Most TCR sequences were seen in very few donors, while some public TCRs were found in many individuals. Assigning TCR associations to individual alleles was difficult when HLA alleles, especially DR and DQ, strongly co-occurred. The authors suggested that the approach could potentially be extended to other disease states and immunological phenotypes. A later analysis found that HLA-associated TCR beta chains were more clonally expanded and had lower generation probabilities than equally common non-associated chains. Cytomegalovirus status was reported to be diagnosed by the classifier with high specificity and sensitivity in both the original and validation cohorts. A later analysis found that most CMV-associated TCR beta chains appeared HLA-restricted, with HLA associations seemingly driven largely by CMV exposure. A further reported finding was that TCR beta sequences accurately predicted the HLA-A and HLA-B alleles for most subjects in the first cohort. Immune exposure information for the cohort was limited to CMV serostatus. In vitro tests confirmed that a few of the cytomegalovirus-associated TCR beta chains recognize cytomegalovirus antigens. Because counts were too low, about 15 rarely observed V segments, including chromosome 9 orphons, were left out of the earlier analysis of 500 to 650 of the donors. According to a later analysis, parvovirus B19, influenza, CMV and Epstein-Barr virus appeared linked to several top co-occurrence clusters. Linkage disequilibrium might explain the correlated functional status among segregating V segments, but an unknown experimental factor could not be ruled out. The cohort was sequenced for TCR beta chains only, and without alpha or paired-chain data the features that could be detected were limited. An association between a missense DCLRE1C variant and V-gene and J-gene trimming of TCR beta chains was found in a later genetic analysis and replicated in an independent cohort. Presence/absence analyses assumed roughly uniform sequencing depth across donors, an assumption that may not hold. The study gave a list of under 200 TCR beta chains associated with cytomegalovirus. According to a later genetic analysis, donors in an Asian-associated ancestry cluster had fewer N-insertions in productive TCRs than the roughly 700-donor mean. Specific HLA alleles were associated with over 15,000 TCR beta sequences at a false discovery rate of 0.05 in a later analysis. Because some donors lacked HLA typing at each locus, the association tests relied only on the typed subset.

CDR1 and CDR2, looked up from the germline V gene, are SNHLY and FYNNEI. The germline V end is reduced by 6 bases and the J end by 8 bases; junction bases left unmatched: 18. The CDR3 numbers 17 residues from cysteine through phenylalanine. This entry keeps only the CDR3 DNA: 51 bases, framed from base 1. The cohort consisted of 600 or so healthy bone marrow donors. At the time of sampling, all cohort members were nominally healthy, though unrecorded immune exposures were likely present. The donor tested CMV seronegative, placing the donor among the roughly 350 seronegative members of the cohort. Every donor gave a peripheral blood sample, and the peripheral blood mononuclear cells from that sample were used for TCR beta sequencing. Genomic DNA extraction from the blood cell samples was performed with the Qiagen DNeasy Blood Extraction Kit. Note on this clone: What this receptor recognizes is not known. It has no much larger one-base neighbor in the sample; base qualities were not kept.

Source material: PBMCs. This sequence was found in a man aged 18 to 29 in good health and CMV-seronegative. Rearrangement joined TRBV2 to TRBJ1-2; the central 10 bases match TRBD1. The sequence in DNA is TGTGCCAGCAGATACCCTTTACCCTCCGGGACAGGGGACGGCTACACCTTC. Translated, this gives CASRYPLPSGTGDGYTF. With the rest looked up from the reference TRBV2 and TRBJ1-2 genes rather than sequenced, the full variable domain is EPEVTQTPSHQVTQMGQEVILRCVPISNHLYFYWYRQILGQKVEFLVSFYNNEISEKSEIFDDQFSVERPDGSNFTLKIRSTKLEDSAMYFCASRYPLPSGTGDGYTFGSGTRLTVV.